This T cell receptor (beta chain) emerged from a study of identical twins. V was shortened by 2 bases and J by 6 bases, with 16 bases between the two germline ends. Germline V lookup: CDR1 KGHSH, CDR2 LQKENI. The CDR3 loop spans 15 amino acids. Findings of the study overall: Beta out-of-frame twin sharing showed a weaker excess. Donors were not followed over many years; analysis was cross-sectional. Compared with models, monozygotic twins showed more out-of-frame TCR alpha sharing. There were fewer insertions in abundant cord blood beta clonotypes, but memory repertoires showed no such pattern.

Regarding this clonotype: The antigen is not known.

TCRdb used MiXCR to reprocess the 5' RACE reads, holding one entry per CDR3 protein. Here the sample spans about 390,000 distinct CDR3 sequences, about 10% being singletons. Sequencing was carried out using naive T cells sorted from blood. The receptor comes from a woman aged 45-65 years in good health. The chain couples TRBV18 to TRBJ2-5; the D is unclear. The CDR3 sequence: CASSPFQRGVQTQYF. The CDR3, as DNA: TGTGCCAGCTCACCATTTCAGAGAGGTGTGCAGACCCAGTACTTC.